The 6 T cell receptor beta chains in this list originate from one sample, sequenced in a study of technical replicates of blood from a few donors. Clones were read by immunoSEQ multiplex PCR, and TCRdb kept only the in-frame ones, dropping some. The profile shows approximately 65,000 clones, more than 75% of them singletons. Sequenced material: PBMCs. The origin of the receptors is a human donor in good health. Some clones in this sample may be carry-over from other donors' samples.

The V call is TRBV18, the J call TRBJ2-2; tentatively, D is TRBD2 (6 bases). The CDR3 totals 15 residues. CDR1 KGHSH and CDR2 LQKENI come from the germline V gene. V lost 8 bases and J 1 base, leaving 14 bases between the germline ends. The CDR3 DNA reads TGTGCCAGCCCGGCTCTTAGCGGGAACACCGGGGAGCTGTTTTTT. Residues: CASPALSGNTGELFF. Full variable domain (rest looked up from reference TRBV18 and TRBJ2-2): NAGVMQNPRHLVRRRGQEARLRCSPMKGHSHVYWYRQLPEEGLKFMVYLQKENIIDESGMPKERFSAEFPKEGPSILRIQQVVRGDSAAYFCASPALSGNTGELFFGEGSRLTVL.

The chain links TRBV4-2 to TRBJ2-7; 7 nucleotides line up with TRBD2. The CDR3 is made up of 15 amino acids. Germline values: CDR1 LGHNA, CDR2 YNFKEQ. V lost 1 base, J lost 3 bases, and 6 bases stayed unmatched. The CDR3 protein is CASSQAYGTIYEQYF. The DNA for the CDR3 is TGTGCCAGCAGCCAAGCCTACGGGACTATCTACGAGCAGTACTTC.

This clone has just one count. Here the CDR3 reads CASSSLAGAKNIQYF. The CDR3, as DNA: TGTGCCAGTAGTTCACTAGCGGGGGCCAAAAACATTCAGTACTTC. V gene TRBV19 combines with J gene TRBJ2-4, with TRBD2 matching 10 bases. The V gene end was trimmed by 5 bases and the J gene end by 1 base; junction bases not matched to a gene: 2. This CDR3 has 15 residues. Germline CDR1 reads LNHDA; CDR2 reads SQIVND (reference sequence).

V is TRBV5-1 and J is TRBJ2-7; D possibly corresponds to TRBD1 (5 bases). The CDR3 loop spans 13 amino acids. V was cut by 0 bases and J by 6 bases, with 10 bases left in between. Germline CDR1 and CDR2: SGHRS and YFSETQ. This chain's CDR3 is CASSLATGGEQYF. DNA of the CDR3: TGCGCCAGCAGCTTGGCTACAGGCGGCGAGCAGTACTTC.

This chain uses TRBV5-1 with TRBJ2-2; 11 bases line up with TRBD2. CDR3 length equals 19 residues. CDR1 and CDR2 from the germline V gene are SGHRS and YFSETQ. After removal of 2 bases from V and 4 bases from J, the junction contained 13 bases not matched to a gene. Here the CDR3 DNA reads TGCGCCAGCAGCTTCGGGCTAGCGGGAGGTTTTAGGAGCACCGGGGAGCTGTTTTTT. Translating gives CASSFGLAGGFRSTGELFF.

The chain employs TRBV5-1 and TRBJ1-2; D gene uncertain. V lost 1 base, J lost 1 base, and 11 bases lay in between. Germline loops: CDR1 SGHRS, CDR2 YFSETQ. The CDR3 loop spans 15 amino acids. The CDR3 region is CASSLMLGRNYGYTF. The CDR3 DNA reads as TGCGCCAGCAGCTTGATGTTGGGCCGTAACTATGGCTACACCTTC.